This TCR beta chain is drawn from a study of blood T cells in healthy people across ages. The germline V gene has CDR1 SGHDN and CDR2 FVKESK. This CDR3 contains 13 residues. The ends were cut back, 1 base at V and 6 bases at J, with 7 bases in the middle. The use of a sample-barcoded 5' primer and a J-beta primer mix characterized a second PCR of 7 to 11 cycles. TCRdb analysed the 5' RACE reads with MiXCR anew, one entry per CDR3 protein. The data contain around 1.5 million distinct CDR3 sequences, 59% of them singletons. This chain uses TRBV14 with TRBJ2-1; D is uncertain. Sample: blood. This clonotype was sampled from a man aged 18 to 29 in good health. CDR3 in amino acids: CASSQVSFNEQFF. The CDR3, as DNA: TGTGCCAGCAGCCAAGTAAGTTTCAATGAGCAGTTCTTC.